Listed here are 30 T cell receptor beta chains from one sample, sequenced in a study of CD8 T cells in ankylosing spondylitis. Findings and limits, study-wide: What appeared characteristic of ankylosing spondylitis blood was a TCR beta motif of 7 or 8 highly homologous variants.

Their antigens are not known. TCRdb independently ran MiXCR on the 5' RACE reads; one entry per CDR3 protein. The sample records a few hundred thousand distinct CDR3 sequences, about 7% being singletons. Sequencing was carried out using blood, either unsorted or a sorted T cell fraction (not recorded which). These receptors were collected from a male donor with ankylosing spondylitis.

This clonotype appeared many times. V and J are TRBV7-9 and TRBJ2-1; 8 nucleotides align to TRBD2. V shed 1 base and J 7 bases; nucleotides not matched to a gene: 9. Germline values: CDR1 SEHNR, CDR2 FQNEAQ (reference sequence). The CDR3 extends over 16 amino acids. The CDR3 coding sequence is TGTGCCAGCAGCTTAGGACAGCGGGAGACTGGTAATGAGCAGTTCTTC. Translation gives CASSLGQRETGNEQFF.

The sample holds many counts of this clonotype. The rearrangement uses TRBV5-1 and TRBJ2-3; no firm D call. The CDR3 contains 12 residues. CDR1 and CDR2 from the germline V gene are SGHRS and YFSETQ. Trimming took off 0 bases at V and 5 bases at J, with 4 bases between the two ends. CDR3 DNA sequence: TGCGCCAGCAGCTTGGATTTAGATACGCAGTATTTT. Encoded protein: CASSLDLDTQYF.

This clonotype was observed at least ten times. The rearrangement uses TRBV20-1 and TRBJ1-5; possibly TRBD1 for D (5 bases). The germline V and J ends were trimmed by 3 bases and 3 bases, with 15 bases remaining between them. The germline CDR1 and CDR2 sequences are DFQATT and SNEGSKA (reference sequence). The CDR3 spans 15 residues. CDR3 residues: CSASMGQGTNQPQHF. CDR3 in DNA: TGCAGTGCTAGCATGGGGCAGGGCACCAATCAGCCCCAGCATTTT.

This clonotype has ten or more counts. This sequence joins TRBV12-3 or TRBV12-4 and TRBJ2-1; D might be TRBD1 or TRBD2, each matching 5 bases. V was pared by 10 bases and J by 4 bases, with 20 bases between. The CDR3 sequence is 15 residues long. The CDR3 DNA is TGTGCCACGTCAGTCCCGGGACGGATTTACAATGAGCAGTTCTTC. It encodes CATSVPGRIYNEQFF.

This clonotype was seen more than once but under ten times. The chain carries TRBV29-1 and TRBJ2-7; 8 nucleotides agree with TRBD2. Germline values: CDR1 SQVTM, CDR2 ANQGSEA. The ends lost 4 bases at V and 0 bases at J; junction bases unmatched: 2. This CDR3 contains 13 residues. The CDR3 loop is CSVVSGASYEQYF. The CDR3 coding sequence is TGCAGCGTTGTTAGCGGGGCCTCCTACGAGCAGTACTTC.

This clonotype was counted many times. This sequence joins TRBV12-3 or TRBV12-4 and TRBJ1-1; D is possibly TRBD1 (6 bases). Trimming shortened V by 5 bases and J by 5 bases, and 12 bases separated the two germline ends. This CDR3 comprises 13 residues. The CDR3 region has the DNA TGTGCCAGCAGTACCTCAGGGGATACTGAAGCTTTCTTT. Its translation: CASSTSGDTEAFF.

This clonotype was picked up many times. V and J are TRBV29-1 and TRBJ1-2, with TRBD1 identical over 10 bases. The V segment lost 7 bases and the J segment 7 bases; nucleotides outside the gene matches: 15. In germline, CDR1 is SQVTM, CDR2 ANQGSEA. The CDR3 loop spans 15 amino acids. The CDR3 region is CSATQRDRGLFGYTF. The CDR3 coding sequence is TGCAGCGCGACCCAACGGGACAGGGGTTTGTTTGGCTACACCTTC.

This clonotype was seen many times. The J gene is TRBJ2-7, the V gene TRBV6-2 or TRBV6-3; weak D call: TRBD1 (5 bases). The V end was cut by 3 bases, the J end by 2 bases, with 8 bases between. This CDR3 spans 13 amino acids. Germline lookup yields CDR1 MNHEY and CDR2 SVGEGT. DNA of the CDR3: TGTGCCAGCAGTTATGACAGAACCTACGAGCAGTACTTC. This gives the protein CASSYDRTYEQYF.

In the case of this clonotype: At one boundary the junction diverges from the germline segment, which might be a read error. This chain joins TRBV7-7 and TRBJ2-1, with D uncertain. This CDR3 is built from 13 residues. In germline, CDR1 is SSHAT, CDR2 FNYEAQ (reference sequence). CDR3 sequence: CASSLSSPGEQFF. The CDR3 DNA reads TGTGCTAGCAGCTTATCATCCCCCGGTGAGCAGTTCTTC.

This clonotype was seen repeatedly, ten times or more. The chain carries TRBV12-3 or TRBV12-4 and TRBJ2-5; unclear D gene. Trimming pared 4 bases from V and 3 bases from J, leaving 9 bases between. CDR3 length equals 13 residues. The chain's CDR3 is CASSWPVEETQYF. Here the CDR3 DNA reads TGTGCCAGCAGTTGGCCAGTTGAAGAGACCCAGTACTTC.

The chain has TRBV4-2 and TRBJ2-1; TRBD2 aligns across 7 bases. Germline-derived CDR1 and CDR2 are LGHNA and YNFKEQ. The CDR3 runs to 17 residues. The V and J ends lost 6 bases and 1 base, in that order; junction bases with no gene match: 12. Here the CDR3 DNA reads TGTGCCAGCAGTTTTTCCTACCGGGACTATTCCTACAATGAGCAGTTCTTC. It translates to CASSFSYRDYSYNEQFF.

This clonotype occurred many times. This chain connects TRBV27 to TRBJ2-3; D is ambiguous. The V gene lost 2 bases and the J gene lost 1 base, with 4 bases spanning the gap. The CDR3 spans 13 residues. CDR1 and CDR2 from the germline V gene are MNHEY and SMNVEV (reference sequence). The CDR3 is CASSLTRTDTQYF. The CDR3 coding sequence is TGTGCCAGCAGTTTAACGCGCACAGATACGCAGTATTTT.

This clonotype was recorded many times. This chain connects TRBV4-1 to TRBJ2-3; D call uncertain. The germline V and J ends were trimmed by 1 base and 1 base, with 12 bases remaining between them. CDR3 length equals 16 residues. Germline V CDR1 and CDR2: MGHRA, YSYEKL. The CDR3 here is CASSQVLVLGTDTQYF. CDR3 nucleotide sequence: TGCGCCAGCAGCCAAGTTCTTGTTTTGGGCACAGATACGCAGTATTTT.

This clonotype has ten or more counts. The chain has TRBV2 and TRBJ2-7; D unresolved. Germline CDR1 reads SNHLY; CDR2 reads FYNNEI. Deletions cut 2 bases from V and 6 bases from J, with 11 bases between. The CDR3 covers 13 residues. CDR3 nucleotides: TGTGCCAGCAGTGAAAGTAGCTGGACCGAGCAGTACTTC. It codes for CASSESSWTEQYF.

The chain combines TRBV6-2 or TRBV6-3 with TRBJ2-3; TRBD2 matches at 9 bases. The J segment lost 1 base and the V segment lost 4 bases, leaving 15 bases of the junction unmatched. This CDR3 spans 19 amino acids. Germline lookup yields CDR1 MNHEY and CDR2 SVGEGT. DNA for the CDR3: TGTGCCAGCAGTTCCCAGGATCATGTGCTAGCGGGACGCACAGATACGCAGTATTTT. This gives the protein CASSSQDHVLAGRTDTQYF.

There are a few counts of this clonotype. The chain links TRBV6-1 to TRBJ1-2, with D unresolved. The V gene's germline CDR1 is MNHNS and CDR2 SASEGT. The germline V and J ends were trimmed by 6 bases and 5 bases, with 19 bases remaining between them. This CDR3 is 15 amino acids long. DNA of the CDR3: TGTGCCAGCAGCGAGACAACCACCCACCGGTATGGCTACACCTTC. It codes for CASSETTTHRYGYTF.

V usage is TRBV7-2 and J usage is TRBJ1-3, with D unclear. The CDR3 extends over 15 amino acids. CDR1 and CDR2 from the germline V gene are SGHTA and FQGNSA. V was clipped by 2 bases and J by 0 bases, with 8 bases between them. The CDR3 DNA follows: TGTGCCAGCAGCTTAATGGCCGTCTCTGGAAACACCATATATTTT. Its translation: CASSLMAVSGNTIYF.

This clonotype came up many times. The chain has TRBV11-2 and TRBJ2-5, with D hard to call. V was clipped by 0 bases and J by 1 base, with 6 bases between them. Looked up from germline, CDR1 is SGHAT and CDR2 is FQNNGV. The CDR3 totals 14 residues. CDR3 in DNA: TGTGCCAGCAGCTTAGAGGTAGTCCAAGAGACCCAGTACTTC. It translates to CASSLEVVQETQYF.

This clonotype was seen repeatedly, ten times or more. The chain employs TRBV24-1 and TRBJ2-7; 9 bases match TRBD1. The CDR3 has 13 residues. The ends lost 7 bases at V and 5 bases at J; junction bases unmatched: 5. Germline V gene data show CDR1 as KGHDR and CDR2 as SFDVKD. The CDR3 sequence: CATSPDRGHEQYF. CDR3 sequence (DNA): TGTGCCACCAGCCCGGACAGGGGCCACGAGCAGTACTTC.

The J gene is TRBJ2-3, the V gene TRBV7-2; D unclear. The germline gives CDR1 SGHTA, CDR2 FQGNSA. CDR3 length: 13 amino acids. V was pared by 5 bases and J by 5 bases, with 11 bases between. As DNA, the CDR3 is TGTGCCAGCAGCCCGTTTGGGGTAGATACGCAGTATTTT. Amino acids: CASSPFGVDTQYF.

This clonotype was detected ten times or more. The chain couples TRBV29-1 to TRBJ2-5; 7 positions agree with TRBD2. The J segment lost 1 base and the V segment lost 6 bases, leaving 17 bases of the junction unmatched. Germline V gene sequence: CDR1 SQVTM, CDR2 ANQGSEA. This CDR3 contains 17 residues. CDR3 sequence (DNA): TGCAGCGTCCCCGGACTAGTACCCACGGGTCGCCAAGAGACCCAGTACTTC. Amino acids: CSVPGLVPTGRQETQYF.

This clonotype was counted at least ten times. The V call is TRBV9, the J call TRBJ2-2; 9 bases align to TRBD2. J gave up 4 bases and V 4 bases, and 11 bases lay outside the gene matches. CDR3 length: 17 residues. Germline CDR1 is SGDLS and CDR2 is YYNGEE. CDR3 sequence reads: CASSSVGSGGLTGELFF. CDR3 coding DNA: TGTGCCAGCAGCTCAGTGGGTAGCGGGGGCCTCACCGGGGAGCTGTTTTTT.

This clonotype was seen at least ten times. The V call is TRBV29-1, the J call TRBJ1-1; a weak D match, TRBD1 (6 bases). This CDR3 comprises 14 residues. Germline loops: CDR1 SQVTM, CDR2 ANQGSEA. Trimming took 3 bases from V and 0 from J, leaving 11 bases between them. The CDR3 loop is CSVEPTGMNTEAFF. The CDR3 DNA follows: TGCAGCGTTGAGCCGACAGGAATGAACACTGAAGCTTTCTTT. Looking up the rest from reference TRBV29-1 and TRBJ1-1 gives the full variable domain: SAVISQKPSRDICQRGTSLTIQCQVDSQVTMMFWYRQQPGQSLTLIATANQGSEATYESGFVIDKFPISRPNLTFSTLTVSNMSPEDSSIYLCSVEPTGMNTEAFFGQGTRLTVV.

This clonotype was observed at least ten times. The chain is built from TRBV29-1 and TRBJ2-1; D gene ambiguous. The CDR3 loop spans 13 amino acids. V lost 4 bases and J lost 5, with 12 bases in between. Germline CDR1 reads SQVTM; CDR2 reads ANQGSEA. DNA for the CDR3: TGCAGCGTTGTAAAAGGACCACACAATGAGCAGTTCTTC. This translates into CSVVKGPHNEQFF.

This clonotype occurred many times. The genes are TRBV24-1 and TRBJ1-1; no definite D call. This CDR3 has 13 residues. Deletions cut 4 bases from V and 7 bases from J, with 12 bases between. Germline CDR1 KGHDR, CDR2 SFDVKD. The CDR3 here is CATSDSRELEAFF. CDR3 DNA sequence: TGTGCCACCAGTGACTCCCGGGAACTTGAAGCTTTCTTT.

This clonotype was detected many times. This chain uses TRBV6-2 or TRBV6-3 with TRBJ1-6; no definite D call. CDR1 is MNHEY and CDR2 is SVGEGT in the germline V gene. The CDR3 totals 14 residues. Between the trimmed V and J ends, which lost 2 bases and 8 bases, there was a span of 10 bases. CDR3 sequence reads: CASSYIRVDSPLHF. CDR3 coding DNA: TGTGCCAGCAGTTACATCCGGGTGGATTCACCCCTCCACTTT.

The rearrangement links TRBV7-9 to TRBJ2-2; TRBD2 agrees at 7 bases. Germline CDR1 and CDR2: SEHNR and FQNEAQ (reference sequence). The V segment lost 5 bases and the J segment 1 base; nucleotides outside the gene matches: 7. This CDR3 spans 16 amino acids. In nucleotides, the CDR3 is TGTGCCAGCAGCCCCCGCGGCGGGAGGAACACCGGGGAGCTGTTTTTT. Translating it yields CASSPRGGRNTGELFF. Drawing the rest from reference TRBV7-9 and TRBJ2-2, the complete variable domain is DTGVSQNPRHKITKRGQNVTFRCDPISEHNRLYWYRQTLGQGPEFLTYFQNEAQLEKSRLLSDRFSAERPKGSFSTLEIQRTEQGDSAMYLCASSPRGGRNTGELFFGEGSRLTVL.

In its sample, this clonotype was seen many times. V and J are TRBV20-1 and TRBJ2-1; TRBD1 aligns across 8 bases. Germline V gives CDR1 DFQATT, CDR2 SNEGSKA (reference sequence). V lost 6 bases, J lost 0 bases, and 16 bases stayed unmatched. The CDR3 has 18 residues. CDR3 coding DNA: TGCAGTGCGGCCGAACAGGGGGAATTAGGTCTCTCCTACAATGAGCAGTTCTTC. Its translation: CSAAEQGELGLSYNEQFF.

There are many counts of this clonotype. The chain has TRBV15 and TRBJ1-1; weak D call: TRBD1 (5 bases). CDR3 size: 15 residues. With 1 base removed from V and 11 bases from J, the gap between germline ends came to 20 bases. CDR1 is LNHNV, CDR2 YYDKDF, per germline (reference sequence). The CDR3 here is CATSRVGARAVSAFF. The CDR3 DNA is TGTGCCACCAGCAGAGTGGGTGCCAGGGCGGTTTCGGCTTTCTTT.

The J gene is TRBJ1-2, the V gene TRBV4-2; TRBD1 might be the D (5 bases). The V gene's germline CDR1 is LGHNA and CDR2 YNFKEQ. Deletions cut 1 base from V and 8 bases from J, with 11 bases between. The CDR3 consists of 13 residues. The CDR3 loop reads CASSQAGPWGYTF. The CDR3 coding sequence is TGTGCCAGCAGCCAAGCGGGACCATGGGGCTACACCTTC.